The text below deals with one TCR beta chain. Its antigen remains unknown. Regarding treatment: roughly ten-day PBMC culture with coronavirus spike peptide pools or control peptides (ViraFEST assay). Peptide pool stimulation in ViraFEST expanded antigen-specific T cells, whose TCRs were then sequenced. The data were obtained in a study of vaccination and CD4 T cells after COVID-19. The CDR3 totals 15 residues. Germline loops: CDR1 SEHNR, CDR2 FQNEAQ (reference sequence). V was cut by 1 base and J by 0 bases, with 7 bases left in between. Researchers used the Oncomine TCR Beta short-read assay to sequence DNA from cultured CD4+ T cells. It was from cultured CD4+ T cells that genomic DNA was extracted. A single record per CDR3 protein comes from TCRdb applying MiXCR to the PCR reads. The profile shows over 10,000 distinct CDR3 sequences, 40% to 50% of them singletons.

This TCR derives from a human donor who had recovered from COVID-19. The V call is TRBV7-9, the J call TRBJ1-3, with a tentative D call TRBD1 (5 bases). Sequencing was performed on CD4+ T cells from blood, cultured in vitro. CDR3 protein: CASSLEGTSGNTIYF. The CDR3 nucleotides read TGTGCCAGCAGCTTAGAAGGGACCTCTGGAAACACCATATATTTT.